This record concerns one T cell receptor beta chain sequence. Generated by immunoSEQ multiplex PCR, the TCRdb table keeps only in-frame clones and is missing some. The table has about 170,000 clones, less than 80% seen once. This sample stems from a study of blood T cell repertoires in COVID-19. Study-level information: Two consecutive negative NP/OP PCR tests, clearance, or resolved symptoms defined Cohort 3 recovery. In each case, the material was cDNA or gDNA derived from T cells, B-cell-depleted T cells, or PBMCs.

After removal of 1 base from V and 3 bases from J, the junction contained 6 bases not matched to a gene. Germline V gene sequence: CDR1 SGHRS, CDR2 YFSETQ. The CDR3 extends over 16 amino acids. The chain employs TRBV5-1 and TRBJ2-3, with 9 bases matching TRBD2. Sequencing was carried out using PBMCs or T cells enriched from blood (not recorded which). The receptor's source is a woman in her seventies in a cohort exposed to, infected with or recovered from COVID-19 (not recorded which). The CDR3 DNA is TGCGCCAGCAGCTTGTTGGCGGGAGGGGAGACAGATACGCAGTATTTT. It encodes CASSLLAGGETDTQYF.